This T cell receptor (beta chain) was identified in a study of shared clonotypes between healthy human individuals. Researchers divided each subset's genomic DNA evenly across several immunoSEQ plates. The repertoire was sequenced with immunoSEQ multiplex PCR; TCRdb's copy has only in-frame clones and lacks some. Among millions of clones listed, more than 80% were seen once. Germline V gene data show CDR1 as SQVTM and CDR2 as ANQGSEA. V was trimmed by 8 bases and J by 2 bases, leaving 13 bases between them. CDR3 size: 13 residues. The sequence was collected from a man in his late teens or twenties in good health. Some clones in this sample may be carry-over from other donors' samples. Sequenced input: naive CD4+ T cells from PBMCs. The sample's subset: CD45RA+ positively selected. The rearrangement links TRBV29-1 to TRBJ2-1; perhaps D is TRBD1 or TRBD2 (5 bases each). For the CDR3, the DNA is TGCAGCAAGGTGGGGGAAACCTACAATGAGCAGTTCTTC. Amino acids: CSKVGETYNEQFF.